The entry below describes one T cell receptor (beta chain). Antigen specificity is unknown. This specimen belongs to a study of cytomegalovirus exposure and HLA in healthy donors. Overall study results and limits: Earlier results showed most TCR beta V segments being productive about 87% or about 30% of the time.

13 Jbeta primers and 60 Vbeta primers were used for the PCR. Sequencing used immunoSEQ multiplex PCR; TCRdb keeps in-frame clones, though not all of them. Here the sample spans about 120,000 clones, 75% being singletons. Looked up from germline, CDR1 is WNHNN and CDR2 is SYGVQD (reference sequence). V shed 10 bases and J 10 bases; nucleotides not matched to a gene: 16. CDR3 length equals 17 residues. This receptor was identified in a woman aged 50 to 60 in good health and CMV-seronegative. This sequence joins TRBV10-1 and TRBJ2-1, with TRBD2 matching over 16 bases. Sequenced input: PBMCs. CDR3 DNA: TGCGCCACCAAAAAACCCGGGACTAGCGGGAGGGTATGGGAGCAGTTCTTC. This encodes CATKKPGTSGRVWEQFF.